This TCR beta chain emerged from a study of blood T cell repertoires in COVID-19. Study context: From the United States, Italy and Spain came samples of acute and convalescent COVID-19. PBMCs, B-cell-depleted T cells, or T cells were the source of the cDNA or gDNA that made up the material.

Using immunoSEQ multiplex PCR, the repertoire was profiled, and TCRdb retains in-frame clones only, with some absent. The sample shows some 96,000 clones, about 85% of them seen only once. CDR3 size: 15 residues. Germline V CDR1 and CDR2: SGHDN, FVKESK. V was trimmed by 2 bases and J by 1 base, leaving 11 bases between them. The chain carries TRBV14 and TRBJ2-5, with D possibly being TRBD1 (6 bases). This clonotype originated in a man aged 45-65 years with active or convalescent COVID-19. The sequenced sample consisted of peripheral blood. The CDR3: CASSQHQGFQETQYF. The CDR3 DNA reads as TGTGCCAGCAGCCAACACCAGGGGTTCCAAGAGACCCAGTACTTC.